This T cell receptor (beta chain) comes out of a study of beta chain features in type 1 diabetes. Whole-study context: Cell yields, gender and age were comparable in patients and healthy donors.

Expressed TCRB transcripts were sequenced because the entire RNA isolate underwent reverse transcription. For naive, central memory and regulatory T cell samples, reads averaged roughly 3.5 million. Clones were sequenced by immunoSEQ multiplex PCR, and TCRdb holds only the in-frame ones, with some missing. The data show 970,000 or so clones, under 20% seen once. Comment on this clone: Its antigen is still unknown.

Study observations and caveats: The similarity of naive, central memory and Treg TCRB repertoires appeared greater among patients than among healthy donors.

Cell sorting via CD45RO/CCR7/CD25/CD127/CD95/CD27 was performed to obtain CD4+ naive, central memory, regulatory and stem cell-like memory cells. The CDR3 has 13 residues. Germline V gene data show CDR1 as SEHNR and CDR2 as FQNEAQ (reference sequence). Trimming stripped 5 bases from V and 7 bases from J, with 14 bases between. The source is a woman aged 18-29 years in good health. Sequences were obtained from naive CD4+ T cells from blood. The chain couples TRBV7-9 to TRBJ1-2; perhaps TRBD1 as D (6 bases). In DNA, the CDR3 is TGTGCCAGCAGCCCACTGGGGGGCCTTGGCTACACCTTC. Translation: CASSPLGGLGYTF.